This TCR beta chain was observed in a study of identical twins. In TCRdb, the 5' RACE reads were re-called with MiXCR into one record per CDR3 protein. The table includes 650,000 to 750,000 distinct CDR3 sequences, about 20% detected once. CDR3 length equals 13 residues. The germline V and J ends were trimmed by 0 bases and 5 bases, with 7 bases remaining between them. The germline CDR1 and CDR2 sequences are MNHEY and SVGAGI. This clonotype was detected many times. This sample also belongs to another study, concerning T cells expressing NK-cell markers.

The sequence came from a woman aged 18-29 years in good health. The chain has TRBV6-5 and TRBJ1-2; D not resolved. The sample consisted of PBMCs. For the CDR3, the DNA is TGTGCCAGCAGTTACTCTGCGGGTTATGGCTACACCTTC. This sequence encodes CASSYSAGYGYTF.